This is a list of T cell receptor beta chains from one sample in a study of chemoradiotherapy in HPV16-positive cancers. Clones were sequenced by immunoSEQ multiplex PCR, and TCRdb holds only the in-frame ones, with some missing. Of tens of thousands of clones in the sample, 88% were seen once. Sequencing was performed on blood, taken from a patient who underwent chemoradiotherapy. The receptors here all came from a human donor with HPV-associated anogenital cancer. The CDR3 runs from the conserved cysteine through the conserved F or W. The order of the fields is D gene, V gene, J gene, CDR3 length, clone size, CDR3 DNA, CDR3 protein. D genes are given only for firm matches. Expanded clones get a size class; other rows say once, few or many, or leave the size out.

D: TRBD1
V: TRBV28
J: TRBJ1-6
length: 17
size: -
DNA: TGTGCCAGCAAACACGGGACAGGGACCTCCTATAATTCACCCCTCCACTTT
CDR3: CASKHGTGTSYNSPLHF

D: -
V: TRBV28
J: TRBJ1-3
length: 14
size: once
DNA: TGTGCCAGCAGTTTCAGCATCTCTGGAAACACCATATATTTT
CDR3: CASSFSISGNTIYF

D: -
V: TRBV7-9
J: TRBJ2-2
length: 17
size: -
DNA: TGTGCCAGCAGCTTGGGGAACAGGGTCACGTTAACCGGGGAGCTGTTTTTT
CDR3: CASSLGNRVTLTGELFF

D: -
V: TRBV11-2
J: TRBJ1-2
length: 15
size: -
DNA: TGTGCCAGCAGCTTAGGATATCTCGGCGGCTATGGCTACACCTTC
CDR3: CASSLGYLGGYGYTF

D: TRBD1
V: TRBV9
J: TRBJ1-1
length: 15
size: -
DNA: TGTGCCAGCAGCGTAGAGGGACAGGGACCCACTGAAGCTTTCTTT
CDR3: CASSVEGQGPTEAFF

D: -
V: TRBV30
J: TRBJ2-5
length: 12
size: -
DNA: TGTGCCTGGAAACCAAGCCAAGAGACCCAGTACTTC
CDR3: CAWKPSQETQYF

D: TRBD1
V: TRBV6-1
J: TRBJ1-5
length: 15
size: -
DNA: TGTGCCAGCAGACGGACAGGGGAACGTCATCAGCCCCAGCATTTT
CDR3: CASRRTGERHQPQHF

D: -
V: TRBV6-1
J: TRBJ2-5
length: 12
size: -
DNA: TGTGCCAGCAGTGAGCTAGGGGAGACCCAGTACTTC
CDR3: CASSELGETQYF

D: TRBD2
V: TRBV7-3
J: TRBJ2-3
length: 15
size: once
DNA: TGTGCCAGCAGCCTACTAGCGGGGGGCACAGATACGCAGTATTTT
CDR3: CASSLLAGGTDTQYF

D: TRBD2
V: TRBV7-9
J: TRBJ2-5
length: 15
size: -
DNA: TGTGCCAGCAGCATGACTAGCGGGAGGGTAGAGACCCAGTACTTC
CDR3: CASSMTSGRVETQYF

D: -
V: TRBV6-4
J: TRBJ1-2
length: 16
size: -
DNA: TGTGCCAGCAGTGACACTCCCCAGTCCCCTTTCTATGGCTACACCTTC
CDR3: CASSDTPQSPFYGYTF

D: -
V: TRBV9
J: TRBJ2-2
length: 18
size: -
DNA: TGTGCCAGCAGCGTAGCTTGGGGGACGGCAGCGAACACCGGGGAGCTGTTTTTT
CDR3: CASSVAWGTAANTGELFF

D: TRBD2
V: TRBV10-2
J: TRBJ2-7
length: 15
size: -
DNA: TGCGCCAGCTGCTCCGGGACTAGCGTATACTACGAGCAGTACTTC
CDR3: CASCSGTSVYYEQYF